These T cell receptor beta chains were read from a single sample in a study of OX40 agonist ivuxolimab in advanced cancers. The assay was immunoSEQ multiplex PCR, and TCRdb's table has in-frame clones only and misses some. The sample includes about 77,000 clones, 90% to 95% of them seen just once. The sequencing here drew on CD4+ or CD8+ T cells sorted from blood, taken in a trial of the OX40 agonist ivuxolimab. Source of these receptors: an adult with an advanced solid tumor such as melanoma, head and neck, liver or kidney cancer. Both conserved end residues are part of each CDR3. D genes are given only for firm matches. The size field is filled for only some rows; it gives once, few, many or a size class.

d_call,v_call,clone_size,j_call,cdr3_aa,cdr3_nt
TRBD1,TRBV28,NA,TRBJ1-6,CASRTGTVNSPLHF,TGTGCCAGCAGAACCGGGACAGTAAATTCACCCCTCCACTTT
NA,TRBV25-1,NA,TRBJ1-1,CASSGAFQAFF,TGTGCCAGCAGCGGGGCATTTCAAGCTTTCTTT
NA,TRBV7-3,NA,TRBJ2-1,CASSLIADNEQFF,TGTGCCAGCAGCTTAATAGCGGACAATGAGCAGTTCTTC
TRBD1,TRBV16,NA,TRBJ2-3,CASSQLGQGRDTQYF,TGTGCCAGCAGCCAACTTGGACAGGGGAGAGATACGCAGTATTTT
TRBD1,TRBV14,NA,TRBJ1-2,CASSRADRAHYGYTF,TGTGCCAGCAGCCGGGCGGACAGGGCCCACTATGGCTACACCTTC
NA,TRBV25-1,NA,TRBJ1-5,CASSEGRFSNQPQHF,TGTGCCAGCAGTGAGGGGAGATTTAGCAATCAGCCCCAGCATTTT
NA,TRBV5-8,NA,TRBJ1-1,CASSIPGNTEAFF,TGTGCCAGCAGCATCCCTGGAAACACTGAAGCTTTCTTT
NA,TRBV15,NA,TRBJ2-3,CATSRDGAGSSTDTQYF,TGTGCCACCAGCAGAGATGGGGCAGGGTCTAGCACAGATACGCAGTATTTT
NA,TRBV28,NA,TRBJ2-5,CASSSGKETQYF,TGTGCCAGCAGTTCAGGGAAGGAGACCCAGTACTTC
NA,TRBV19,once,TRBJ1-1,CASSLRAEAFF,TGTGCCAGTAGCCTCCGCGCTGAAGCTTTCTTT
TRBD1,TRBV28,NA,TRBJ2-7,CASSFLDRDGYEQYF,TGTGCCAGCAGTTTCTTGGACAGGGATGGCTACGAGCAGTACTTC
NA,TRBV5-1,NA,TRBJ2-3,CASSLGGQTDTQYF,TGCGCCAGCAGCTTGGGGGGCCAAACAGATACGCAGTATTTT
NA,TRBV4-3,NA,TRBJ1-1,CASSQVVGRGNTEAFF,TGCGCCAGCAGCCAAGTAGTGGGGAGGGGGAACACTGAAGCTTTCTTT
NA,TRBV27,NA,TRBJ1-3,CASRGRSGNTIYF,TGTGCCAGCAGGGGCCGCTCTGGAAACACCATATATTTT
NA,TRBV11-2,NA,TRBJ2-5,CASSLGRAETQYF,TGTGCCAGCAGCTTAGGCAGGGCAGAGACCCAGTACTTC
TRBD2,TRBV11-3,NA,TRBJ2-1,CASFPGDRLAGVNEQFF,TGTGCCAGCTTCCCAGGGGATCGACTAGCGGGAGTCAATGAGCAGTTCTTC
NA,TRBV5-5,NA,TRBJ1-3,CASSLNFVSGNTIYF,TGTGCCAGCAGCTTGAACTTCGTCTCTGGAAACACCATATATTTT
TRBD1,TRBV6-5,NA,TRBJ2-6,CASSTQGDGANVLTF,TGTGCCAGCAGTACCCAGGGGGATGGGGCCAACGTCCTGACTTTC
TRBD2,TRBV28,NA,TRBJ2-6,CASSGLAIGANVLTF,TGTGCCAGCTCCGGACTAGCGATCGGGGCCAACGTCCTGACTTTC
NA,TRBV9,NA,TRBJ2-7,CASSSHGDTYEQYF,TGTGCCAGCAGCAGTCACGGGGACACCTACGAGCAGTACTTC
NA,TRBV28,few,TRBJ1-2,CASGQPYGYTF,TGTGCCAGCGGGCAGCCCTATGGCTACACCTTC
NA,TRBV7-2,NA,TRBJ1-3,CASSLSGAGGNTIYF,TGTGCCAGCAGCCTAAGCGGGGCGGGTGGAAACACCATATATTTT
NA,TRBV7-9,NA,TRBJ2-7,CASSLTPAYEQYF,TGTGCCAGCAGCTTAACACCAGCCTACGAGCAGTACTTC
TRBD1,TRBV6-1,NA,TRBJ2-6,CASSAGQLGTGANVLTF,TGTGCCAGCAGTGCGGGACAGCTTGGTACTGGGGCCAACGTCCTGACTTTC
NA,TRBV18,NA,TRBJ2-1,CASSPAVYNEQFF,TGTGCCAGCTCACCGGCAGTTTACAATGAGCAGTTCTTC
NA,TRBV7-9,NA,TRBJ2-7,CASSLAGPGLKRDNYEQYF,TGTGCCAGCAGCTTAGCGGGGCCGGGATTGAAGCGGGACAACTACGAGCAGTACTTC